This T cell receptor (beta chain) is from a study of blood T cell repertoires in COVID-19. Turning to the study itself: Nucleic acid was either cDNA or gDNA, and it came from T cells, B-cell-depleted T cells, or PBMCs.

Losses at the gene ends were 3 bases for V and 6 bases for J; bases not matched to a gene: 1. The CDR3 loop spans 14 amino acids. CDR1 is ENHRY, CDR2 SYGVKD, per germline. How the authors handled the data: Amplification of reference gene primers was used by the study to estimate nucleated cell counts. Assay used: immunoSEQ multiplex PCR; TCRdb lists only in-frame clones, some missing. The V and J calls and the clone size are those of that table, but D and trimming were determined from the DNA. This sample yields 100,000 to 150,000 clones, of which around nine tenths are seen a single time; roughly 10% belongs to the top ten. This clone was picked up a small number of times.

This TCR derives from a woman aged 70-85 years with COVID-19, enrolled during active disease. This sequence joins TRBV10-3 and TRBJ2-1; 11 bases are shared with TRBD1. Sequencing input: peripheral blood. The chain's CDR3 is CAISDGTGGNEQFF. The CDR3 DNA reads as TGTGCCATCAGTGATGGGACAGGGGGCAATGAGCAGTTCTTC.